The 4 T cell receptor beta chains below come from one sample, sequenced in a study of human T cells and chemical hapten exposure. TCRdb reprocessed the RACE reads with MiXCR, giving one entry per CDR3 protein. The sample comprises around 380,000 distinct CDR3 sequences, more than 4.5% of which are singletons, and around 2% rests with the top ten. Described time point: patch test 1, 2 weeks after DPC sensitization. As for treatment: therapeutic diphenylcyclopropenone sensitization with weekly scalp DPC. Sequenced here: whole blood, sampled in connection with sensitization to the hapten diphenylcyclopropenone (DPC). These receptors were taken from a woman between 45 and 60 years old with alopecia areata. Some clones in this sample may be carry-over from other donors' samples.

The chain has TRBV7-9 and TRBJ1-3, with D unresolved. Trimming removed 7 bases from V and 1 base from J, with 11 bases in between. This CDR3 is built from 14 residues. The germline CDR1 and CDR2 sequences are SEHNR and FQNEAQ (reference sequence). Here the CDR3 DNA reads TGTGCCAGCACCTTGGCGGGATCTGGAAACACCATATATTTT. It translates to CASTLAGSGNTIYF.

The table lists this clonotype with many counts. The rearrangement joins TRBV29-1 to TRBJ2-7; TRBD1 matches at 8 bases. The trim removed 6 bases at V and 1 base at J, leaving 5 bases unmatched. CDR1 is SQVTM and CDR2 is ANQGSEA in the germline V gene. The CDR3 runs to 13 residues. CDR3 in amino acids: CSVETGDSYEQYF. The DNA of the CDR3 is TGCAGCGTGGAGACAGGGGATTCCTACGAGCAGTACTTC.

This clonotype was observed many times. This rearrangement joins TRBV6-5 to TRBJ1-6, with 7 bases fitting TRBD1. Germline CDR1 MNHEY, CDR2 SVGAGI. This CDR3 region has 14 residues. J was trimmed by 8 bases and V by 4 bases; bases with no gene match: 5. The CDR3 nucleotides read TGTGCCAGCAGTTCCGACAGGGATGATTCACCCCTCCACTTT. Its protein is CASSSDRDDSPLHF.

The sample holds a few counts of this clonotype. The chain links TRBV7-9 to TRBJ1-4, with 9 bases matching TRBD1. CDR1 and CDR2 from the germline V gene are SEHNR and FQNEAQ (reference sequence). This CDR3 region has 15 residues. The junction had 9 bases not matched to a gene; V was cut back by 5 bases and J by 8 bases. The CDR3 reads CASSHIRDREEKLFF. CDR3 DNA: TGTGCCAGCAGCCACATTAGGGACAGGGAAGAAAAACTGTTTTTT.